The rows below give T cell receptor beta chains drawn from one sample of a study of blood T cells in healthy people across ages. TCRdb re-called the 5' RACE reads through MiXCR, storing one row per CDR3 protein. The table shows more than 1.4 million distinct CDR3 sequences, with about 43% occurring only once. Specimen: blood. These receptors all come from a woman under 30 in good health. Each CDR3 is given with its conserved first and last residue. A D gene is named only where the DNA matches it firmly. Clone size is shown for a subset of rows, as once, few, many or a class of expanded clone.

abundance,v_gene,d_gene,j_gene,CDR3aa,CDR3nt
-,TRBV20-1,-,TRBJ1-2,CSALSGGGQNYGYTF,TGCAGTGCCTTAAGTGGGGGGGGGCAGAACTATGGCTACACCTTC
-,TRBV3-1,-,TRBJ2-7,CASSQATGSNYEQYF,TGTGCCAGCAGCCAAGCCACAGGGTCTAATTACGAGCAGTACTTC
few,TRBV11-2,-,TRBJ2-4,CASSTTDLNIQYF,TGTGCCAGCAGCACGACCGACCTAAACATTCAGTACTTC
-,TRBV12-3/TRBV12-4,TRBD1,TRBJ2-7,CASRGTVGTGEQYF,TGTGCCAGCAGAGGGACAGTGGGGACCGGCGAGCAGTACTTC
-,TRBV5-1,TRBD2,TRBJ2-1,CASSLSPGGVYNEQFF,TGCGCCAGCAGCTTGAGTCCGGGGGGGGTATACAATGAGCAGTTCTTC
-,TRBV7-9,-,TRBJ2-7,CASSLALDWGEQYF,TGTGCCAGCAGCTTAGCCCTGGATTGGGGGGAGCAGTACTTC
-,TRBV4-1,-,TRBJ2-1,CASSQGGSSKNEQFF,TGCGCCAGCAGCCAAGGTGGGAGTTCGAAAAATGAGCAGTTCTTC
-,TRBV9,-,TRBJ2-2,CASSVVPGRVDTGELFF,TGTGCCAGCAGCGTAGTGCCAGGGCGTGTGGACACCGGGGAGCTGTTTTTT
-,TRBV20-1,-,TRBJ2-1,CSGGTPPGNEQFF,TGCAGTGGGGGGACTCCCCCCGGCAATGAGCAGTTCTTC
-,TRBV11-2,-,TRBJ2-7,CASSSQRQVDYGEQYF,TGTGCCAGCAGCAGCCAAAGACAGGTAGACTACGGGGAGCAGTACTTC
few,TRBV6-6,-,TRBJ1-2,CASSYSGEGRGYTF,TGTGCCAGCAGTTACTCCGGAGAGGGCCGGGGCTACACCTTC
few,TRBV20-1,-,TRBJ2-2,CSARDPRWAGELFF,TGCAGTGCTAGAGATCCGCGCTGGGCCGGGGAGCTGTTTTTT
few,TRBV29-1,-,TRBJ1-5,CSAQESRDQPQHF,TGCAGCGCCCAGGAGTCCCGGGATCAGCCCCAGCATTTT
few,TRBV9,-,TRBJ1-6,CASSVRNSPLHF,TGTGCCAGCAGCGTAAGGAATTCACCCCTCCACTTT
-,TRBV20-1,-,TRBJ2-7,CSASHRDEQYF,TGCAGTGCTAGTCACAGGGACGAGCAGTACTTC
-,TRBV7-2,TRBD2,TRBJ2-1,CASSPPGLARYNEQFF,TGTGCCAGCAGCCCCCCGGGACTAGCGCGTTACAATGAGCAGTTCTTC
-,TRBV12-3/TRBV12-4,-,TRBJ1-2,CASSLDPGDYGYTF,TGTGCCAGCAGTTTAGATCCAGGAGACTATGGCTACACCTTC
few,TRBV6-1,-,TRBJ1-1,CALVGQGNTEAFF,TGTGCCCTCGTTGGGCAGGGGAACACTGAAGCTTTCTTT
few,TRBV11-2,TRBD1,TRBJ1-2,CASSLEGGQVGLYGYTF,TGTGCCAGCAGCTTAGAAGGGGGACAGGTTGGGCTTTATGGCTACACCTTC
-,TRBV20-1,-,TRBJ2-4,CSARDYSGSKNIQYF,TGCAGTGCTAGAGATTATTCGGGGTCCAAAAACATTCAGTACTTC
once,TRBV7-9,-,TRBJ1-2,CASSLEVVNYGYTF,TGTGCCAGCAGCTTAGAGGTCGTCAACTATGGCTACACCTTC
few,TRBV20-1,-,TRBJ2-3,CSARASETLTDTQYF,TGCAGTGCTAGAGCTAGCGAAACCTTGACAGATACGCAGTATTTT
few,TRBV11-2,TRBD1,TRBJ2-7,CASSLEQGGGQYF,TGTGCCAGCAGCTTAGAACAGGGGGGAGGTCAGTACTTC
-,TRBV4-1,-,TRBJ2-7,CASSQGNSPSEQYF,TGCGCCAGCAGCCAAGGCAACAGTCCAAGCGAGCAGTACTTC
-,TRBV4-1,TRBD2,TRBJ2-7,CVSSQTLAGSDEQYF,TGCGTCAGCAGTCAGACGTTAGCGGGATCTGATGAGCAGTACTTC
few,TRBV4-1,-,TRBJ2-3,CASSQDEGGRTQYF,TGCGCCAGCAGCCAAGATGAGGGGGGAAGGACGCAGTATTTT
few,TRBV20-1,TRBD2,TRBJ2-1,CSARDTGGGAGNEQFF,TGCAGTGCTAGAGATACCGGCGGGGGGGCCGGGAATGAGCAGTTCTTC
few,TRBV6-8,TRBD1,TRBJ2-5,CASSLHLPGQGGQETQYF,TGTGCCAGCAGTCTGCACTTACCGGGACAGGGGGGCCAAGAGACCCAGTACTTC
-,TRBV10-3,-,TRBJ2-3,CAISDTDLFNQPQYF,TGTGCCATCAGCGATACGGACTTATTCAATCAGCCCCAGTATTTT